What follows are 4 T cell receptor beta chains derived from one specimen sequenced in a study of human T cells and chemical hapten exposure. TCRdb redid the calling of the RACE reads with MiXCR, one entry per CDR3 protein. This sample has some 91,000 distinct CDR3 sequences; 9.5% to 15% occur once, and the top ten carry approximately 2.1%. Documented time point: patch test 1, 2 weeks after DPC sensitization. The treatment here: therapeutic diphenylcyclopropenone sensitization with weekly scalp DPC. Sequencing used whole blood, obtained in connection with sensitization to the hapten diphenylcyclopropenone (DPC). These receptors came from a woman aged 40 to 50 with alopecia areata. Some clones in this sample may be carry-over from other donors' samples.

V and J are TRBV7-9 and TRBJ2-1; tentative D call: TRBD1 (5 bases). This CDR3 is built from 13 residues. Trimming shortened V by 3 bases and J by 4 bases, and 7 bases separated the two germline ends. The germline CDR1 and CDR2 sequences are SEHNR and FQNEAQ (reference sequence). The chain's CDR3 is CASSFGHYNEQFF. In nucleotides, the CDR3 is TGTGCCAGCAGCTTTGGACATTACAATGAGCAGTTCTTC.

This clonotype was seen a handful of times. The chain combines TRBV20-1 with TRBJ2-1, with 8 bases identical to TRBD2. This CDR3 comprises 17 residues. The V gene end was trimmed by 1 base and the J gene end by 6 bases; junction bases not matched to a gene: 14. Looked up from germline, CDR1 is DFQATT and CDR2 is SNEGSKA (reference sequence). The CDR3 DNA reads as TGCAGTGCTAGAGGAGTTATCGCCGGGAGGGGAGTCAATGAGCAGTTCTTC. As protein: CSARGVIAGRGVNEQFF.

This clonotype showed up just a few times. V gene TRBV7-8 combines with J gene TRBJ2-5; D not certain. The CDR3 has 13 residues. Trimming shortened V by 1 base and J by 5 bases, and 8 bases separated the two germline ends. Germline V gives CDR1 SGHVS, CDR2 FQNEAQ. The CDR3 loop is CASSLGFRETQYF. CDR3 nucleotides: TGTGCCAGCAGCTTAGGGTTCCGGGAGACCCAGTACTTC.

This clonotype was seen a handful of times. The rearrangement uses TRBV5-1 and TRBJ1-4, with 7 bases lining up with TRBD1. J lost 2 bases, V lost 4 bases, and 2 bases had no gene match. From germline, CDR1 is SGHRS and CDR2 YFSETQ. This CDR3 region has 14 residues. The CDR3: CASSKGATNEKLFF. The CDR3 DNA is TGCGCCAGCAGCAAGGGGGCGACTAATGAAAAACTGTTTTTT.